The 19 T cell receptor beta chains listed next were all sequenced from one sample in a study of shared clonotypes between healthy human individuals. Sequencing used immunoSEQ multiplex PCR; TCRdb keeps in-frame clones, though not all of them. This table has hundreds of thousands of clones, around three quarters appearing once. Sequenced material: PBMCs. The receptors here all came from a middle-aged woman in good health. Some clones in this sample may be carry-over from other donors' samples.

The chain combines TRBV10-3 with TRBJ2-7; TRBD2 matches 8 bases. Germline V gives CDR1 ENHRY, CDR2 SYGVKD. V dropped 0 bases and J dropped 4; count of bases not matched to a gene: 8. The length of the CDR3 is 16 residues. The CDR3, as DNA: TGTGCCATCAGTGAGTCGCCCCCGGGAGGGCGGTACGAGCAGTACTTC. Encoded protein: CAISESPPGGRYEQYF.

The V call is TRBV30, the J call TRBJ1-1, with D possibly matching TRBD1 (5 bases). Germline lookup yields CDR1 GTSNPN and CDR2 SVGIG (reference sequence). Trimming removed 4 bases at V and 2 bases at J, with 20 bases between. This CDR3 is 16 amino acids long. CDR3: CAWTSPYRGLNTEAFF. CDR3 DNA sequence: TGTGCCTGGACGTCGCCCTACCGGGGCTTAAACACTGAAGCTTTCTTT.

There are a few counts of this clone. CDR3 region: CASRDRGRDYEQYF. The CDR3 coding sequence is TGTGCCAGCAGAGACAGGGGCAGGGACTACGAGCAGTACTTC. V and J are TRBV2 and TRBJ2-7; 8 bases match TRBD1. Germline CDR1 is SNHLY and CDR2 is FYNNEI. V trimming: 6 bases; J trimming: 3 bases; junction bases outside the gene matches: 7. The CDR3 extends over 14 amino acids. The variable domain in full, completed from reference TRBV2 and TRBJ2-7, reads EPEVTQTPSHQVTQMGQEVILRCVPISNHLYFYWYRQILGQKVEFLVSFYNNEISEKSEIFDDQFSVERPDGSNFTLKIRSTKLEDSAMYFCASRDRGRDYEQYFGPGTRLTVT.

V usage is TRBV4-1 and J usage is TRBJ2-7; D call uncertain. Per the germline V gene, CDR1 is MGHRA and CDR2 is YSYEKL. Deletions cut 3 bases from V and 7 bases from J, with 10 bases between. The CDR3 extends over 12 amino acids. The CDR3 sequence is CASSHVVGEQYF. For the CDR3, the DNA is TGCGCCAGCAGCCATGTCGTTGGGGAGCAGTACTTC.

The CDR3, as DNA: TGCGCCAGCAGCCAAGATGGGCTAGCGGGAGGGGCGGAGACCCAGTACTTC. Translated: CASSQDGLAGGAETQYF. This chain joins TRBV4-3 and TRBJ2-5, with 12 nucleotides matching TRBD2. The junction had 7 bases not matched to a gene; V was cut back by 0 bases and J by 5 bases. CDR1 and CDR2 from the germline V gene are LGHNA and YSLEER. The CDR3 length is 17 residues.

The genes are TRBV30 and TRBJ2-7; no reliable D call. The CDR3 length is 13 residues. The germline CDR1 and CDR2 sequences are GTSNPN and SVGIG (reference sequence). The V end lost 3 bases, the J end lost 0 bases, and 9 bases lay between the germline ends. The CDR3 is CAWRKPSSYEQYF. The DNA for the CDR3 is TGTGCCTGGAGAAAGCCTAGCTCCTACGAGCAGTACTTC.

J is TRBJ2-5 and V is TRBV7-9, with D hard to call. Trimming took 2 bases from V and 5 from J, leaving 9 bases between them. Germline V lookup: CDR1 SEHNR, CDR2 FQNEAQ (reference sequence). This CDR3 contains 13 residues. In DNA form, the CDR3 reads TGTGCCAGCAGCTTAATGTTGGGTGAGACCCAGTACTTC. Its translation is CASSLMLGETQYF.

This clone has ten or more counts. The sample has other DNA sequences that encode this CDR3 too. J is TRBJ1-5 and V is TRBV4-1; the D is unclear. Trimming shortened V by 2 bases and J by 4 bases, and 9 bases separated the two germline ends. Germline V gives CDR1 MGHRA, CDR2 YSYEKL. CDR3 size: 14 residues. The CDR3 sequence is CASSQWVGNQPQHF. CDR3 nucleotide sequence: TGCGCCAGCAGCCAATGGGTAGGGAATCAGCCCCAGCATTTT.

The chain is built from TRBV11-2 and TRBJ2-3; D is undetermined. This CDR3 is built from 15 residues. Trimming removed 6 bases from V and 1 base from J, with 14 bases in between. Germline CDR1 reads SGHAT; CDR2 reads FQNNGV. In DNA, the CDR3 is TGTGCCAGCAGTCCCGGTCATGCTGGCACAGATACGCAGTATTTT. Translation: CASSPGHAGTDTQYF. Full variable domain (remainder filled in from reference TRBV11-2 and TRBJ2-3): EAGVAQSPRYKIIEKRQSVAFWCNPISGHATLYWYQQILGQGPKLLIQFQNNGVVDDSQLPKDRFSAERLKGVDSTLKIQPAKLEDSAVYLCASSPGHAGTDTQYFGPGTRLTVL.

V usage is TRBV7-9 and J usage is TRBJ2-7, with TRBD1 matching 8 bases. The CDR3 contains 13 residues. The germline gives CDR1 SEHNR, CDR2 FQNEAQ (reference sequence). The trim removed 5 bases at V and 3 bases at J, leaving 3 bases unmatched. For the CDR3, the DNA is TGTGCCAGCAGCCAGGGGGCAATCTACGAGCAGTACTTC. It specifies CASSQGAIYEQYF.

The chain couples TRBV9 to TRBJ2-1; TRBD2 aligns across 9 bases. Germline V gives CDR1 SGDLS, CDR2 YYNGEE. The CDR3 is 18 amino acids. Trimming cost V 0 bases and J 6 bases; bases outside gene matches: 13. The CDR3 DNA follows: TGTGCCAGCAGCGTAGACCCGGGCGGGAGGGCAACTATCAATGAGCAGTTCTTC. This encodes CASSVDPGGRATINEQFF.

The V and J genes are TRBV19 and TRBJ2-7; 8 bases line up with TRBD2. This CDR3 has 15 residues. V gave up 3 bases and J gave up 0 bases; unmatched junction bases: 4. Germline V gene data show CDR1 as LNHDA and CDR2 as SQIVND (reference sequence). The CDR3 protein is CASSIPSGSSYEQYF. DNA for the CDR3: TGTGCCAGTAGTATCCCAAGCGGGAGCTCCTACGAGCAGTACTTC. The whole variable domain, remainder taken from reference TRBV19 and TRBJ2-7, is DGGITQSPKYLFRKEGQNVTLSCEQNLNHDAMYWYRQDPGQGLRLIYYSQIVNDFQKGDIAEGYSVSREKKESFPLTVTSAQKNPTAFYLCASSIPSGSSYEQYFGPGTRLTVT.

This chain links TRBV5-4 with TRBJ2-1; D might be TRBD1 or TRBD2, each matching 5 bases. Germline CDR1 is SGHNT and CDR2 is YYREEE (reference sequence). The CDR3 consists of 14 residues. Trimming cost V 0 bases and J 5 bases, with 9 bases left between them. CDR3 in amino acids: CASSLEGPNNEQFF. CDR3 bases: TGTGCCAGCAGCTTGGAGGGACCTAACAATGAGCAGTTCTTC.

The rearrangement joins TRBV10-1 to TRBJ2-3, with 14 bases that match TRBD2. V lost 0 bases to trimming and J lost 3 bases; unmatched junction nucleotides: 2. Looked up from germline, CDR1 is WNHNN and CDR2 is SYGVQD (reference sequence). CDR3 size: 17 residues. CDR3 residues: CASSESRTSGRTDTQYF. DNA of the CDR3: TGCGCCAGCAGTGAGTCTCGGACTAGCGGGAGGACAGATACGCAGTATTTT.

The chain links TRBV7-3 to TRBJ2-3; 9 bases fit TRBD2. Trimming took 4 bases from V and 5 from J; bases not matched to a gene: 7. The length of the CDR3 is 15 residues. Germline lookup yields CDR1 SGHTA and CDR2 FQGTGA. CDR3 nucleotide sequence: TGTGCCAGCAGCTCCCGCGGCGGGAGGGGAGATACGCAGTATTTT. Its translation: CASSSRGGRGDTQYF.

As for this clone: This clone may be a read error of a much larger clone one base away. This sequence joins TRBV9 and TRBJ1-2; TRBD1 aligns across 8 bases. V gave up 3 bases and J gave up 4 bases; unmatched junction bases: 5. The germline gives CDR1 SGDLS, CDR2 YYNGEE. This CDR3 has 14 amino acids. The CDR3 loop reads CASSATGASYGYTF. The CDR3 DNA sequence: TGTGCCAGCAGCGCGACAGGGGCGAGCTATGGCTACACCTTC. The full variable domain, rest sourced from reference TRBV9 and TRBJ1-2, is DSGVTQTPKHLITATGQRVTLRCSPRSGDLSVYWYQQSLDQGLQFLIQYYNGEERAKGNILERFSAQQFPDLHSELNLSSLELGDSALYFCASSATGASYGYTFGSGTRLTVV.

V and J are TRBV12-5 and TRBJ1-1; TRBD1 is a possible D gene (6 bases). Between the trimmed V and J ends, which lost 4 bases and 4 bases, there was a span of 22 bases. The CDR3 extends over 17 amino acids. Germline CDR1 and CDR2: LGHNT and FRNRAP. The CDR3 loop is CASGSYPGQKGGTEAFF. As DNA, the CDR3 is TGTGCTAGTGGTTCATATCCGGGACAAAAAGGAGGCACTGAAGCTTTCTTT.

The table lists this clone with a few counts. Just one base apart from a much larger clone, this may be a read error. The chain has TRBV5-1 and TRBJ1-2; D not certain. There are 13 residues in the CDR3. V was cut by 2 bases and J by 7 bases, with 12 bases left in between. Germline V CDR1 and CDR2: SGHRS, YFSETQ. The CDR3 is CASSLTAVRGYTF. The CDR3 DNA sequence: TGCGCCAGCAGCTTAACGGCCGTTCGTGGCTACACCTTC. The whole variable domain, remainder taken from reference TRBV5-1 and TRBJ1-2, is KAGVTQTPRYLIKTRGQQVTLSCSPISGHRSVSWYQQTPGQGLQFLFEYFSETQRNKGNFPGRFSGRQFSNSRSEMNVSTLELGDSALYLCASSLTAVRGYTFGSGTRLTVV.

The rearrangement uses TRBV7-9 and TRBJ1-2, with TRBD1 matching over 7 bases. The CDR3 covers 15 residues. V dropped 5 bases and J dropped 8; count of bases not matched to a gene: 14. CDR1 is SEHNR and CDR2 is FQNEAQ in the germline V gene (reference sequence). In DNA, the CDR3 is TGTGCCAGCAGCGGCATGTGGGACAGCCTTCGGGGCTACACCTTC. Its translation is CASSGMWDSLRGYTF.